The 25 T cell receptor beta chains given below trace back to one sample, sequenced in a study of CD8 T cells in Susac syndrome. RNA amounts of roughly 0.5 to 1 ug underwent reverse transcription with random hexamers. TCRdb re-called the immunoSEQ multiplex PCR reads with MiXCR, one entry per CDR3 protein. Here the sample spans approximately 100,000 distinct CDR3 sequences, around 92% being singletons. The sequencing input was CD8+ T cells from PBMCs. Receptors originate from a human donor in good health.

The chain links TRBV7-9 to TRBJ2-7, with D uncertain. The germline V gene encodes CDR1 SEHNR and CDR2 FQNEAQ (reference sequence). The CDR3 loop spans 14 amino acids. Between the trimmed V and J ends, which lost 5 bases and 2 bases, there was a span of 13 bases. CDR3 sequence reads: CASSNRALPYEQYF. As DNA, the CDR3 is TGTGCCAGCAGCAACCGGGCCTTACCCTACGAGCAGTACTTC.

J is TRBJ2-3 and V is TRBV7-8; 11 nucleotides align to TRBD2. CDR3 length equals 15 residues. Germline V lookup: CDR1 SGHVS, CDR2 FQNEAQ. The V segment lost 5 bases and the J segment 2 bases; nucleotides outside the gene matches: 3. This CDR3 is CASSRGLADTDTQYF. CDR3 sequence (DNA): TGTGCCAGCAGCCGGGGACTAGCGGACACAGATACGCAGTATTTT. Variable domain in full (rest from reference TRBV7-8 and TRBJ2-3): GAGVSQSPRYKVAKRGQDVALRCDPISGHVSLFWYQQALGQGPEFLTYFQNEAQLDKSGLPSDRFFAERPEGSVSTLKIQRTQQEDSAVYLCASSRGLADTDTQYFGPGTRLTVL.

This clonotype has a single count. The J gene is TRBJ2-1, the V gene TRBV2, with 9 bases that match TRBD1. With 6 bases clipped from V and 6 bases from J, the junction kept 6 bases outside the gene matches. Germline lookup yields CDR1 SNHLY and CDR2 FYNNEI. This CDR3 comprises 14 residues. CDR3 sequence: CASSRDREGNEQFF. The CDR3 DNA reads as TGTGCCAGCAGCCGGGACAGGGAGGGCAATGAGCAGTTCTTC.

This rearrangement joins TRBV4-2 to TRBJ2-7; D gene unclear. V dropped 4 bases and J dropped 0 bases, with 10 bases sitting between them. The CDR3 consists of 14 residues. CDR1 LGHNA and CDR2 YNFKEQ come from the germline V gene. This CDR3 reads CASSPNEVSYEQYF. CDR3 bases: TGTGCCAGCAGCCCGAACGAGGTCTCCTACGAGCAGTACTTC.

V usage is TRBV29-1 and J usage is TRBJ1-2; TRBD1 agrees at 7 bases. The V gene's germline CDR1 is SQVTM and CDR2 ANQGSEA. This CDR3 is 16 amino acids long. The V and J ends lost 0 bases and 3 bases, in that order; junction bases with no gene match: 10. The CDR3 reads CSVEELGWDSHYGYTF. CDR3 bases: TGCAGCGTTGAAGAGCTCGGATGGGACAGCCACTATGGCTACACCTTC.

CDR3 sequence (DNA): TGCGCCAGCGCCTACTCGAACAGGGCAAGAGACACTGAAGCTTTCTTT. This codes for CASAYSNRARDTEAFF. The chain is built from TRBV4-1 and TRBJ1-1; TRBD1 might be the D (6 bases). The CDR3 loop spans 16 amino acids. The V gene lost 8 bases and the J gene lost 3 bases, with 22 bases spanning the gap. Per germline, CDR1 MGHRA and CDR2 YSYEKL.

The chain links TRBV4-2 to TRBJ2-5; 9 bases align to TRBD2. Trimming removed 0 bases from V and 14 bases from J; junction bases left unmatched: 13. The CDR3 is made up of 15 amino acids. Germline-derived CDR1 and CDR2 are LGHNA and YNFKEQ. Written as DNA, the CDR3 is TGTGCCAGCAGCCAAGATCTATTACGGGCTAGCGGGACCTACTTC. It is translated as CASSQDLLRASGTYF.

The chain recombines TRBV28 with TRBJ2-7; D is unresolved. Looked up from germline, CDR1 is MDHEN and CDR2 is SYDVKM. The CDR3 contains 16 residues. V dropped 1 base and J dropped 0 bases, with 13 bases sitting between them. CDR3 protein: CASSLLRQASSYEQYF. The CDR3 DNA follows: TGTGCCAGCAGTTTATTGAGGCAGGCTAGCTCCTACGAGCAGTACTTC.

This chain connects TRBV7-2 to TRBJ2-7; D not resolved. V was shortened by 7 bases and J by 2 bases, with 12 bases between the two germline ends. Germline V CDR1 and CDR2: SGHTA, FQGNSA. This CDR3 is 13 amino acids long. CDR3: CASTRRGPYEQYF. The CDR3 DNA follows: TGTGCCAGCACCCGGAGAGGCCCCTACGAGCAGTACTTC.

The chain has TRBV20-1 and TRBJ1-1, with D possibly matching TRBD1 (5 bases). In germline, CDR1 is DFQATT, CDR2 SNEGSKA (reference sequence). V was cut by 1 base and J by 6 bases, with 15 bases left in between. The CDR3 is made up of 14 amino acids. CDR3 in DNA: TGCAGTGCTAGAGCCAACCCGGGGCCTCCTGAAGCTTTCTTT. Translated, it gives CSARANPGPPEAFF.

V usage is TRBV29-1 and J usage is TRBJ1-2; D is unclear. This CDR3 is built from 13 residues. The germline V gene encodes CDR1 SQVTM and CDR2 ANQGSEA. V dropped 0 bases and J dropped 1 base, with 6 bases sitting between them. CDR3: CSVEDQFNYGYTF. DNA for the CDR3: TGCAGCGTTGAAGATCAATTTAACTATGGCTACACCTTC.

V and J are TRBV7-2 and TRBJ2-5; D may correspond to TRBD1 or TRBD2 (5 bases each). The CDR3 is 14 amino acids. Germline CDR1 is SGHTA and CDR2 is FQGNSA. Trimming pared 5 bases from V and 3 bases from J, leaving 13 bases between. As DNA, the CDR3 is TGTGCCAGCAGCCTAATAGGGACGGAAGAGACCCAGTACTTC. This codes for CASSLIGTEETQYF.

The chain employs TRBV20-1 and TRBJ2-3; possible D gene TRBD1, 5 bases. CDR3 length: 13 residues. V dropped 5 bases and J dropped 4 bases, with 13 bases sitting between them. CDR1 and CDR2 from the germline V gene are DFQATT and SNEGSKA (reference sequence). The CDR3: CSAPGHHPDTQYF. CDR3 sequence (DNA): TGCAGTGCTCCCGGACATCACCCAGATACGCAGTATTTT.

A note on this clonotype: The missing conserved phenylalanine or tryptophan at the end of this CDR3 makes a read error likely. The V call is TRBV18, the J call TRBJ1-3; 7 bases line up with TRBD1. The V gene's germline CDR1 is KGHSH and CDR2 LQKENI. J lost 0 bases, V lost 3 bases, and 11 bases had no gene match. CDR3 length: 18 residues. The CDR3 here is CASSPVGQVTSSGNTIYS. Here the CDR3 DNA reads TGTGCCAGCTCACCGGTCGGACAGGTGACATCCTCTGGAAACACCATATATTCT.

The chain employs TRBV4-3 and TRBJ2-7, with 7 bases matching TRBD1. Germline V CDR1 and CDR2: LGHNA, YSLEER. J was trimmed by 6 bases and V by 0 bases; bases with no gene match: 8. The CDR3 runs 15 residues. The CDR3 loop is CASSQEETGSSEQYF. As DNA, the CDR3 is TGCGCCAGCAGCCAAGAAGAGACAGGGTCATCCGAGCAGTACTTC.

The chain has TRBV7-2 and TRBJ2-7; a possible D gene is TRBD1 (5 bases). Trimming took off 0 bases at V and 2 bases at J, with 8 bases between the two ends. CDR3 size: 14 residues. CDR1 and CDR2 (germline): SGHTA, FQGNSA. CDR3 amino acids: CASSLAQGPYEQYF. CDR3 DNA: TGTGCCAGCAGCTTAGCTCAGGGCCCCTACGAGCAGTACTTC.

This clonotype was seen just once. This chain uses TRBV20-1 with TRBJ2-7, with TRBD2 as a possible D gene (5 bases). The CDR3 covers 13 residues. V gave up 6 bases and J gave up 4 bases, with 16 bases separating them. Germline CDR1 is DFQATT and CDR2 is SNEGSKA (reference sequence). CDR3: CSAPGSSGYEQYF. For the CDR3, the DNA is TGCAGTGCACCCGGATCATCGGGGTACGAGCAGTACTTC.

The chain combines TRBV7-8 with TRBJ2-3; D ambiguous. V was shortened by 6 bases and J by 0 bases, with 10 bases between the two germline ends. There are 14 residues in the CDR3. Germline V gives CDR1 SGHVS, CDR2 FQNEAQ. The CDR3 coding sequence is TGTGCCAGCAGAACAACACAGAGCACAGATACGCAGTATTTT. This gives the protein CASRTTQSTDTQYF.

This clonotype is a singleton in its sample. The chain recombines TRBV15 with TRBJ1-1; D is undetermined. V was clipped by 0 bases and J by 1 base, with 9 bases between them. Per germline, CDR1 LNHNV and CDR2 YYDKDF (reference sequence). This CDR3 region has 15 residues. CDR3 residues: CATSREVTTNTEAFF. The CDR3 DNA follows: TGTGCCACCAGCAGAGAGGTGACAACGAACACTGAAGCTTTCTTT.

This rearrangement joins TRBV5-1 to TRBJ2-5, with TRBD2 identical over 7 bases. Germline CDR1 SGHRS, CDR2 YFSETQ. The CDR3 consists of 16 residues. V trimming: 4 bases; J trimming: 1 base; junction bases outside the gene matches: 10. The CDR3 protein is CASSRGSSGSQETQYF. In nucleotides, the CDR3 is TGCGCCAGCAGCCGCGGGTCTAGCGGCTCCCAAGAGACCCAGTACTTC.

The chain carries TRBV12-3 or TRBV12-4 and TRBJ2-1; D gene unclear. There are 15 residues in the CDR3. Trimming took 3 bases from V and 7 from J, leaving 16 bases between them. CDR3 region: CASSFLGGWRNEQFF. CDR3 sequence (DNA): TGTGCCAGCAGTTTCCTTGGCGGATGGCGTAATGAGCAGTTCTTC.

This chain uses TRBV27 with TRBJ2-7; 12 bases agree with TRBD1. This CDR3 has 17 residues. Germline-derived CDR1 and CDR2 are MNHEY and SMNVEV (reference sequence). V shed 6 bases, J shed 6 bases, and the junction held 15 bases outside the gene matches. CDR3 region: CASSSASGDRGPSEQYF. CDR3 nucleotide sequence: TGTGCCAGCAGCTCGGCAAGCGGGGACAGGGGGCCGAGCGAGCAGTACTTC.

The chain couples TRBV6-2 or TRBV6-3 to TRBJ2-5; no clear D. V was trimmed by 6 bases and J by 3 bases, leaving 11 bases between them. CDR1 and CDR2 (germline): MNHEY, SVGEGT. This CDR3 is 13 amino acids long. The CDR3 sequence: CASSPQVKETQYF. The CDR3, as DNA: TGTGCCAGCAGCCCTCAGGTTAAAGAGACCCAGTACTTC.

The CDR3 region is CASSQGLAGRETQYF. CDR3 sequence (DNA): TGTGCCAGCAGCCAAGGACTAGCGGGAAGGGAGACCCAGTACTTC. The chain uses TRBV3-1 and TRBJ2-5; TRBD2 matches 11 bases. The length of the CDR3 is 15 residues. Germline values: CDR1 LGHDT, CDR2 YNNKEL (reference sequence). With V trimmed by 1 base and J by 5 bases, 3 bases remained unmatched.

The chain joins TRBV5-1 to TRBJ2-2; no clear D. Germline loops: CDR1 SGHRS, CDR2 YFSETQ. V shed 0 bases and J shed 1 base, with 4 bases lying between them. The CDR3 has 14 amino acids. CDR3 sequence reads: CASSLGKNTGELFF. The CDR3 coding sequence is TGCGCCAGCAGCTTGGGGAAGAACACCGGGGAGCTGTTTTTT.